The 18 T cell receptor beta chains below come from one sample, sequenced in a study of blood T cell repertoires in COVID-19. Profiled with immunoSEQ multiplex PCR; TCRdb holds only in-frame clones, not every one. The sample carries roughly 310,000 clones, around 90% recorded once. The sequenced sample was PBMCs or T cells enriched from blood (not recorded which). The receptors come from a man in his fifties or sixties who had recovered from COVID-19.

The chain employs TRBV7-2 and TRBJ2-7; the D gene is possibly TRBD1 (5 bases). The length of the CDR3 is 14 residues. With 2 bases removed from V and 0 bases from J, the gap between germline ends came to 8 bases. The germline V gene has CDR1 SGHTA and CDR2 FQGNSA. The CDR3 sequence: CASSLRGLSYEQYF. The CDR3 nucleotides read TGTGCCAGCAGCTTAAGGGGCCTCTCCTACGAGCAGTACTTC. Using reference TRBV7-2 and TRBJ2-7 for the parts outside the CDR3, the full variable domain is GAGVSQSPSNKVTEKGKDVELRCDPISGHTALYWYRQSLGQGLEFLIYFQGNSAPDKSGLPSDRFSAERTGGSVSTLTIQRTQQEDSAVYLCASSLRGLSYEQYFGPGTRLTVT.

The rearrangement links TRBV9 to TRBJ2-1; 8 positions agree with TRBD1. The V gene's germline CDR1 is SGDLS and CDR2 YYNGEE. This CDR3 is 15 amino acids long. Trimming cost V 5 bases and J 6 bases; bases outside gene matches: 10. DNA of the CDR3: TGTGCCAGCAGGAAGGCAGGGGGCGCGTTCAATGAGCAGTTCTTC. It yields the protein CASRKAGGAFNEQFF.

The genes are TRBV12-3 or TRBV12-4 and TRBJ2-5; D possibly corresponds to TRBD1 (5 bases). The V gene lost 4 bases and the J gene lost 5 bases, with 8 bases spanning the gap. The CDR3 contains 12 residues. CDR3 in amino acids: CASSWGRETQYF. As DNA, the CDR3 is TGTGCCAGCAGTTGGGGCCGTGAGACCCAGTACTTC.

The rearrangement joins TRBV6-5 to TRBJ1-6; no firm D call. CDR1 is MNHEY and CDR2 is SVGAGI in the germline V gene. The CDR3 loop spans 13 amino acids. Trimming took off 5 bases at V and 12 bases at J, with 14 bases between the two ends. CDR3 loop: CASSPPFGQPLHF. CDR3 DNA sequence: TGTGCCAGCAGTCCTCCGTTTGGGCAACCCCTCCACTTT.

The chain links TRBV9 to TRBJ1-2; 10 bases are a match to TRBD1. Looked up from germline, CDR1 is SGDLS and CDR2 is YYNGEE. Unmatched junction bases numbered 9, after V lost 4 bases and J lost 3 bases. This CDR3 spans 16 amino acids. CDR3 sequence: CASSLATGTGDYGYTF. CDR3 DNA sequence: TGTGCCAGCAGCCTTGCAACCGGGACAGGGGACTATGGCTACACCTTC.

In the case of this clone: Other DNA sequences from this sample encode an identical CDR3 as well. The chain links TRBV29-1 to TRBJ2-7; 7 bases are shared with TRBD1. This CDR3 contains 12 residues. After removal of 4 bases from V and 2 bases from J, the junction contained 2 bases not matched to a gene. Germline CDR1 is SQVTM and CDR2 is ANQGSEA. CDR3 DNA sequence: TGCAGCGTTGGCCAGGGGGCCTACGAGCAGTACTTC. It specifies CSVGQGAYEQYF.

The chain uses TRBV6-5 and TRBJ2-1, with D tentatively TRBD2 (5 bases). The CDR3 has 11 residues. Germline V gene sequence: CDR1 MNHEY, CDR2 SVGAGI. The ends were cut back, 8 bases at V and 9 bases at J, with 11 bases in the middle. CDR3 loop: CASRRRLEQFF. For the CDR3, the DNA is TGTGCCAGCCGCCGGAGGCTTGAGCAGTTCTTC.

The chain uses TRBV6-5 and TRBJ2-3, with TRBD2 matching over 7 bases. V lost 6 bases and J lost 2; bases outside the gene matches: 11. Per germline, CDR1 MNHEY and CDR2 SVGAGI. The CDR3 extends over 16 amino acids. CDR3 in DNA: TGTGCCAGCAGCTACGTGGGAGCGGGGATCACAGATACGCAGTATTTT. This codes for CASSYVGAGITDTQYF.

The chain couples TRBV7-9 to TRBJ2-1; D may be TRBD2 (5 bases). In germline, CDR1 is SEHNR, CDR2 FQNEAQ (reference sequence). Trimming left V 4 bases short and J 12 bases short, with 19 bases between. The length of the CDR3 is 14 residues. The CDR3, as DNA: TGTGCCAGCAGCTCCTTCGGGGAGCGGACTGGGCAGTTCTTC. Its translation is CASSSFGERTGQFF.

This clone appeared once. This chain uses TRBV19 with TRBJ2-7; TRBD1 agrees at 11 bases. The CDR3 extends over 15 amino acids. Trimming cost V 6 bases and J 3 bases; bases outside gene matches: 7. Germline loops: CDR1 LNHDA, CDR2 SQIVND (reference sequence). DNA of the CDR3: TGTGCCAGTAGCAGACGGACAGGGGGCAACTACGAGCAGTACTTC. Translation gives CASSRRTGGNYEQYF.

The V call is TRBV4-3, the J call TRBJ2-7; tentative D call: TRBD2 (5 bases). V shed 0 bases and J shed 6 bases, with 15 bases lying between them. The germline CDR1 and CDR2 sequences are LGHNA and YSLEER. This CDR3 is 15 amino acids long. CDR3 in DNA: TGCGCCAGCAGCCAAGATCTTCTAGCTGGCGCCGAGCAGTACTTC. The encoded protein is CASSQDLLAGAEQYF.

V gene TRBV7-9 combines with J gene TRBJ1-4, with D maybe TRBD1 (5 bases). Per the germline V gene, CDR1 is SEHNR and CDR2 is FQNEAQ (reference sequence). The V end lost 1 base, the J end lost 6 bases, and 21 bases lay between the germline ends. The CDR3 runs to 18 residues. The CDR3 loop is CASSLVLYAGGSDEKLFF. As DNA, the CDR3 is TGTGCCAGCAGCTTAGTTCTGTATGCGGGGGGGTCCGATGAAAAACTGTTTTTT.

This chain links TRBV29-1 with TRBJ1-2, with D perhaps TRBD1 (6 bases). Per germline, CDR1 SQVTM and CDR2 ANQGSEA. This CDR3 region has 12 residues. The V gene lost 6 bases and the J gene lost 4 bases, with 12 bases spanning the gap. CDR3 residues: CSVATGVYGYTF. The CDR3, as DNA: TGCAGCGTCGCGACAGGTGTCTATGGCTACACCTTC.

This rearrangement joins TRBV10-2 to TRBJ2-7, with D possibly being TRBD1 (6 bases). The CDR3 extends over 15 amino acids. Trimming took off 6 bases at V and 11 bases at J, with 26 bases between the two ends. CDR1 is WSHSY and CDR2 is SAAADI in the germline V gene. The chain's CDR3 is CASSAASGHRTVKYF. In nucleotides, the CDR3 is TGCGCCAGCAGCGCAGCATCGGGACACCGAACCGTGAAGTACTTC.

The J gene is TRBJ2-1, the V gene TRBV18, with 13 bases lining up with TRBD2. This CDR3 spans 16 amino acids. Germline V CDR1 and CDR2: KGHSH, LQKENI. Trimming removed 0 bases from V and 6 bases from J; junction bases left unmatched: 2. The CDR3 sequence: CASSPPGLAGFNEQFF. The CDR3 coding sequence is TGTGCCAGCTCACCACCGGGACTAGCGGGATTCAATGAGCAGTTCTTC.

This chain links TRBV3-1 (or the pseudogene TRBV3-2) with TRBJ2-3, with D unresolved. V lost 2 bases to trimming and J lost 0 bases, with 6 bases between them. This CDR3 region has 14 residues. Germline lookup yields CDR1 LGHDT and CDR2 YNNKEL (reference sequence). CDR3 protein: CASSQLTSTDTQYF. The CDR3 nucleotides are TGTGCCAGCAGCCAACTAACTAGCACAGATACGCAGTATTTT.

This clone is a singleton in its sample. The rearrangement links TRBV7-2 to TRBJ1-3; D is ambiguous. V gave up 0 bases and J gave up 2 bases, with 14 bases separating them. This CDR3 region has 17 residues. Germline-derived CDR1 and CDR2 are SGHTA and FQGNSA. Written as DNA, the CDR3 is TGTGCCAGCAGCTTAGCGGGCACCAGATCAACTGGAAACACCATATATTTT. Protein: CASSLAGTRSTGNTIYF.

The chain has TRBV7-2 and TRBJ2-7; D uncertain. The V gene's germline CDR1 is SGHTA and CDR2 FQGNSA. The V end was cut by 5 bases, the J end by 13 bases, with 21 bases between. The CDR3 is 13 amino acids. The CDR3 region is CASSESTLTPAYF. The CDR3 bases are TGTGCCAGCAGCGAATCCACATTGACACCCGCTTACTTC.